The 13 T cell receptor beta chains below come from one sample, sequenced in a study of beta chain features in type 1 diabetes (dated by TCRdb to the late 2010s). These TCRs are of unknown antigen specificity. Study-wide findings and limitations: In all four CD4+ subsets, TCRB CDR3 length was moderately but significantly shorter in type 1 diabetes patients.

The library was prepared using the immunoSEQ multiplex PCR assay. The entire amount of isolated RNA was reverse transcribed using the High Capacity cDNA Reverse Transcription Kit, so the sequenced TCRB transcripts were expressed ones. Drawn from immuneACCESS, this table holds only the in-frame rearrangements with V and J called that TCRdb kept. Clones are partly lost; checked studies trace under half to an unresolved V gene and leave the rest unexplained. The sample table holds 300,000 to 350,000 clones, of which about a tenth were seen once. The ten largest make up around 1% of the sample. The sequenced sample was central memory CD4+ T cells from blood. The receptors originated from a man aged 30 to 45 with type 1 diabetes.

The J gene is TRBJ1-2, the V gene TRBV5-6; TRBD1 aligns across 7 bases. The CDR3 has 15 residues. V shed 4 bases, J shed 3 bases, and the junction held 9 bases outside the gene matches. Germline lookup yields CDR1 SGHDT and CDR2 YYEEEE. This chain's CDR3 is CASSPIDREDYGYTF. DNA of the CDR3: TGTGCCAGCAGCCCGATCGACAGGGAAGACTATGGCTACACCTTC.

This clone was seen a handful of times. The chain is built from TRBV4-3 and TRBJ2-6; D is unclear. The germline gives CDR1 LGHNA, CDR2 YSLEER. Between the trimmed V and J ends, which lost 0 bases and 2 bases, there was a span of 8 bases. The CDR3 contains 16 residues. The CDR3 DNA follows: TGCGCCAGCAGCCAAGATGTGGCAGCTGGGGCCAACGTCCTGACTTTC. The encoded protein is CASSQDVAAGANVLTF.

The chain joins TRBV19 to TRBJ2-2; D not resolved. Trimming left V 1 base short and J 3 bases short, with 6 bases between. CDR1 is LNHDA and CDR2 is SQIVND in the germline V gene (reference sequence). The CDR3 spans 14 residues. The CDR3 protein is CASSIGWDTGELFF. The CDR3 DNA is TGTGCCAGTAGTATAGGATGGGACACCGGGGAGCTGTTTTTT.

In its sample, this clone was seen many times. The chain couples TRBV10-1 to TRBJ2-1; 12 bases are a match to TRBD2. The CDR3 has 14 amino acids. Germline CDR1 WNHNN, CDR2 SYGVQD (reference sequence). V shed 4 bases, J shed 10 bases, and the junction held 5 bases outside the gene matches. DNA of the CDR3: TGCGCCAGCAGTGTACTAGCGGGGGGTGGGGAGCAGTTCTTC. Encoded protein: CASSVLAGGGEQFF.

The CDR3 nucleotides are TGCGCCAGCAGCCAGTATAGCGGGAACACCGGGGAGCTGTTTTTT. It yields the protein CASSQYSGNTGELFF. V and J are TRBV4-3 and TRBJ2-2; possibly TRBD2 for D (6 bases). Trimming removed 3 bases at V and 1 base at J, with 9 bases between. The CDR3 runs to 15 residues. Germline assignment: CDR1 LGHNA and CDR2 YSLEER.

This clone was seen a few times. The gene calls are TRBV5-6 and TRBJ2-7, with D perhaps given as TRBD1 or TRBD2 (5 bases each). V was shortened by 5 bases and J by 3 bases, with 12 bases between the two germline ends. Germline CDR1 and CDR2: SGHDT and YYEEEE. The CDR3 length is 13 residues. The CDR3 region has the DNA TGTGCCAGCAGTTCGGGGCCGGTCTACGAGCAGTACTTC. This codes for CASSSGPVYEQYF.

This clone has only a few counts. V gene TRBV7-6 combines with J gene TRBJ2-1; D may be TRBD1 or TRBD2 (5 bases each). The CDR3 totals 16 residues. Trimming shortened V by 5 bases and J by 9 bases, and 23 bases separated the two germline ends. Germline assignment: CDR1 SGHVS and CDR2 FNYEAQ. The CDR3 nucleotides read TGTGCCAGCAGCCGCGCCGCCGGGACGGTTAGGCCTGAGCAGTTCTTC. This gives the protein CASSRAAGTVRPEQFF.

The rearrangement uses TRBV6-1 and TRBJ2-3; D might be TRBD1 (6 bases). This CDR3 contains 14 residues. Germline values: CDR1 MNHNS, CDR2 SASEGT. With 7 bases removed from V and 1 base from J, the gap between germline ends came to 12 bases. The chain's CDR3 is CASTIQGGTDTQYF. In DNA form, the CDR3 reads TGTGCCAGCACCATACAGGGAGGCACAGATACGCAGTATTTT.

This clone was counted between two and nine times. The chain employs TRBV15 and TRBJ1-1; D ambiguous. Trimming shortened V by 0 bases and J by 3 bases, and 5 bases separated the two germline ends. The germline CDR1 and CDR2 sequences are LNHNV and YYDKDF (reference sequence). There are 13 residues in the CDR3. CDR3 nucleotide sequence: TGTGCCACCAGCAGAGAAGGGTACACTGAAGCTTTCTTT. Amino acid sequence: CATSREGYTEAFF.

The rearrangement uses TRBV25-1 and TRBJ2-6; D is possibly TRBD2 (5 bases). Germline values: CDR1 MGHDK, CDR2 SYGVNS. The CDR3 length is 18 residues. Trimming took 9 bases from V and 0 from J, leaving 21 bases between them. As DNA, the CDR3 is TGTGCCAGAGGAGCCCGGGGTACCTCTTACTCTGGGGCCAACGTCCTGACTTTC. Its translation is CARGARGTSYSGANVLTF.

This clone was found a few times. The chain links TRBV11-3 to TRBJ2-1; perhaps TRBD2 as D (5 bases). Germline CDR1 reads SGHNT; CDR2 reads YENEEA. V dropped 5 bases and J dropped 5 bases, with 16 bases sitting between them. CDR3 length: 15 residues. The CDR3 DNA follows: TGTGCCAGCAGCCCCCGGTCGGGGTACGACAATGAGCAGTTCTTC. Amino acids: CASSPRSGYDNEQFF.

This clone was picked up many times. J is TRBJ2-3 and V is TRBV19; possible D gene TRBD2, 5 bases. V lost 5 bases to trimming and J lost 2 bases, with 14 bases between them. Germline V CDR1 and CDR2: LNHDA, SQIVND (reference sequence). CDR3 length equals 15 residues. The CDR3 DNA reads as TGTGCCAGTAGTGCCGGACGGGGTGCCACAGATACGCAGTATTTT. Translating it yields CASSAGRGATDTQYF.

The sample holds many counts of this clone. The V call is TRBV27, the J call TRBJ2-7; 7 positions match TRBD2. Germline-derived CDR1 and CDR2 are MNHEY and SMNVEV (reference sequence). This CDR3 has 16 amino acids. Unmatched junction bases numbered 9, after V lost 2 bases and J lost 2 bases. CDR3 nucleotides: TGTGCCAGCAGTTTAGGGCCCCTTGGGGGGGCCTACGAGCAGTACTTC. Amino acids: CASSLGPLGGAYEQYF.